A single sample gave rise to the 8 T cell receptor beta chains below, sequenced in a study of blood T cells in healthy people across ages. Alongside a J-beta primer mix, a sample-barcoded 5' primer served in a second PCR lasting roughly 6 to 11 cycles. Using its own MiXCR run on the 5' RACE reads, TCRdb lists one record per CDR3 protein. The repertoire includes about 730,000 distinct CDR3 sequences, roughly 41% of them detected once, and approximately 22% sits in the top ten. Sequenced sample: blood. Receptors were obtained from a woman in her fifties or sixties in good health.

On this clonotype: A much larger clone lies a single base off, so this may be a read error. The chain couples TRBV5-1 to TRBJ2-3, with D perhaps TRBD2 (6 bases). The CDR3 is made up of 15 amino acids. Per germline, CDR1 SGHRS and CDR2 YFSETQ. This chain's CDR3 is CAGSGIAVLTDTQYF. The CDR3 DNA follows: TGCGCCGGCAGCGGAATAGCGGTCCTCACAGATACGCAGTATTTT.

This clonotype was counted many times. The gene calls are TRBV25-1 and TRBJ2-3; D ambiguous. CDR3 size: 16 residues. The V end lost 1 base, the J end lost 0 bases, and 11 bases lay between the germline ends. The germline gives CDR1 MGHDK, CDR2 SYGVNS. The CDR3 region has the DNA TGTGCCAGCAGTGAATTGGGATATCTTAGCACAGATACGCAGTATTTT. This encodes CASSELGYLSTDTQYF.

This clonotype appeared a few times. This chain joins TRBV6-1 and TRBJ2-3; 11 bases are a match to TRBD1. The CDR3 is 14 residues long. V was clipped by 8 bases and J by 1 base; unmatched bases: 2. Germline CDR1 and CDR2: MNHNS and SASEGT. CDR3 sequence (DNA): TGTGCCAGCTTGGGACAGGGGGGCACAGATACGCAGTATTTT. This sequence encodes CASLGQGGTDTQYF.

The chain has TRBV7-3 and TRBJ2-1; D is perhaps TRBD2 (5 bases). Germline V lookup: CDR1 SGHTA, CDR2 FQGTGA. V lost 2 bases, J lost 7 bases, and 9 bases lay in between. The CDR3 is 13 amino acids. CDR3 in DNA: TGTGCCAGCAGCTTAGGGTGGGAGAATGAGCAGTTCTTC. This sequence encodes CASSLGWENEQFF.

This clonotype was found a few times. This chain links TRBV20-1 with TRBJ1-2, with 7 nucleotides matching TRBD1. CDR1 and CDR2 from the germline V gene are DFQATT and SNEGSKA (reference sequence). CDR3 length: 12 residues. V lost 6 bases and J lost 2; bases outside the gene matches: 3. The CDR3 reads CSARTGNYGYTF. The DNA of the CDR3 is TGCAGTGCACGGACAGGAAACTATGGCTACACCTTC.

This clonotype was seen a handful of times. The V call is TRBV12-3 or TRBV12-4, the J call TRBJ2-3; 9 bases agree with TRBD2. V lost 0 bases, J lost 6 bases, and 4 bases stayed unmatched. The CDR3 is 15 amino acids. In nucleotides, the CDR3 is TGTGCCAGCAGTTTAGCCACCCTAGCGGGGGATACGCAGTATTTT. Residues: CASSLATLAGDTQYF.

The chain employs TRBV7-3 and TRBJ2-5; D is unclear. Germline-derived CDR1 and CDR2 are SGHTA and FQGTGA. The V gene lost 4 bases and the J gene lost 5 bases, with 11 bases spanning the gap. The CDR3 consists of 13 residues. The CDR3 here is CASSSSPAETQYF. Here the CDR3 DNA reads TGTGCCAGCAGCTCCTCCCCAGCGGAGACCCAGTACTTC.

This clonotype was seen repeatedly, ten times or more. This chain joins TRBV6-5 and TRBJ2-2; 9 bases match TRBD1. The CDR3 spans 15 residues. Losses at the gene ends were 4 bases for V and 1 base for J; bases not matched to a gene: 1. Germline V gene data show CDR1 as MNHEY and CDR2 as SVGAGI. The CDR3 DNA follows: TGTGCCAGCAGTTCGGGACAGGGGAACACCGGGGAGCTGTTTTTT. It encodes CASSSGQGNTGELFF.